Below, 32 T cell receptor beta chains from the same sample are listed, as sequenced in a study of T-cell memory formation after mild COVID-19. TCRdb processed the 5' RACE reads anew with MiXCR; each CDR3 protein has one entry. The sample yields hundreds of thousands of distinct CDR3 sequences, 20% to 25% seen once. Source material: PBMCs or a T cell subset sorted from them (not recorded which). Receptors were obtained from an adult woman who had mild COVID-19 (a few samples of this study predate the infection). Cell type and time point are not known.

The chain couples TRBV6-2 or TRBV6-3 to TRBJ2-1; no reliable D call. CDR3 length equals 15 residues. V was clipped by 0 bases and J by 8 bases, with 14 bases between them. Germline V gene lookup returns CDR1 MNHEY and CDR2 SVGEGT. DNA of the CDR3: TGTGCCAGCAGTTACTCGCTCGGGCTAGATCATGAGCAGTTCTTC. Residues: CASSYSLGLDHEQFF.

This clonotype was seen more than once but under ten times. The chain has TRBV7-8 and TRBJ1-1; TRBD1 might be the D (6 bases). CDR1 is SGHVS, CDR2 FQNEAQ, per germline. The CDR3 length is 15 residues. Trimming took 5 bases from V and 0 from J, leaving 13 bases between them. CDR3 residues: CASSPTGNLNTEAFF. CDR3 coding DNA: TGTGCCAGCAGCCCCACAGGGAACTTGAACACTGAAGCTTTCTTT.

The V gene is TRBV30, the J gene TRBJ1-1; D ambiguous. CDR3 length: 13 amino acids. With 5 bases removed from V and 1 base from J, the gap between germline ends came to 11 bases. CDR1 is GTSNPN and CDR2 is SVGIG in the germline V gene (reference sequence). The CDR3 protein is CAWSAEANTEAFF. CDR3 sequence (DNA): TGTGCCTGGTCGGCAGAGGCGAACACTGAAGCTTTCTTT.

The chain couples TRBV5-1 to TRBJ2-2; possible D gene TRBD1, 6 bases. The germline V and J ends were trimmed by 0 bases and 7 bases, with 13 bases remaining between them. The length of the CDR3 is 15 residues. From germline, CDR1 is SGHRS and CDR2 YFSETQ. CDR3 amino acids: CASSLGHRDGGELFF. The CDR3 nucleotides read TGCGCCAGCAGCTTGGGACACAGGGATGGCGGGGAGCTGTTTTTT.

This clonotype showed up just a few times. This chain uses TRBV7-8 with TRBJ2-4; possible D gene TRBD2, 5 bases. V gave up 0 bases and J gave up 0 bases, with 12 bases separating them. There are 17 residues in the CDR3. Germline assignment: CDR1 SGHVS and CDR2 FQNEAQ. CDR3 DNA sequence: TGTGCCAGCAGCTTAGCTGGGCGGGCCCTAGCCAAAAACATTCAGTACTTC. Its translation: CASSLAGRALAKNIQYF.

V is TRBV7-2 and J is TRBJ2-3, with unresolved D. The CDR3 has 14 amino acids. The V gene's germline CDR1 is SGHTA and CDR2 FQGNSA. V was pared by 4 bases and J by 14 bases, with 22 bases between. The CDR3 bases are TGTGCCAGCAGCTCGATGAGTTCGACGACGGTTCCGTATTTT. Amino acids: CASSSMSSTTVPYF.

This chain joins TRBV6-1 and TRBJ2-3, with 7 bases aligning to TRBD2. The length of the CDR3 is 16 residues. V shed 11 bases and J 0 bases; nucleotides not matched to a gene: 14. The germline CDR1 and CDR2 sequences are MNHNS and SASEGT. Here the CDR3 DNA reads TGTGCCTCCCGGGAGACCTTAGCGGGTAGCACAGATACGCAGTATTTT. It encodes CASRETLAGSTDTQYF.

Only a few counts were recorded for this clonotype. The chain combines TRBV20-1 with TRBJ2-1; D may be TRBD2 (6 bases). The CDR3 extends over 18 amino acids. Looked up from germline, CDR1 is DFQATT and CDR2 is SNEGSKA (reference sequence). V was clipped by 0 bases and J by 6 bases, with 24 bases between them. CDR3 DNA sequence: TGCAGTGCTAGAGAAGCCCCGGCGTCCGAGTGGGGGGTCAATGAGCAGTTCTTC. This gives the protein CSAREAPASEWGVNEQFF.

This CDR3 is CASSDRGAFPGANVLTF. CDR3 nucleotides: TGTGCCAGCAGTGACAGGGGGGCCTTCCCTGGGGCCAACGTCCTGACTTTC. The J gene is TRBJ2-6, the V gene TRBV2; tentatively, D is TRBD1 (7 bases). The CDR3 totals 17 residues. Between the trimmed V and J ends, which lost 3 bases and 2 bases, there was a span of 14 bases. Looked up from germline, CDR1 is SNHLY and CDR2 is FYNNEI. Complete variable domain (other parts from reference TRBV2 and TRBJ2-6): EPEVTQTPSHQVTQMGQEVILRCVPISNHLYFYWYRQILGQKVEFLVSFYNNEISEKSEIFDDQFSVERPDGSNFTLKIRSTKLEDSAMYFCASSDRGAFPGANVLTFGAGSRLTVL.

This clonotype has just a few counts. Here the CDR3 DNA reads TGTGCCAGCAGCCAAGACCCCTACAATGAGCAGTTCTTC. Its protein product is CASSQDPYNEQFF. The chain carries TRBV14 and TRBJ2-1; unclear D gene. Per germline, CDR1 SGHDN and CDR2 FVKESK. CDR3 length equals 13 residues. V lost 0 bases and J 2 bases, leaving 2 bases between the germline ends.

The CDR3 is CAEGRLSNTEAFF. Written as DNA, the CDR3 is TGTGCCGAGGGCAGATTGTCTAACACTGAAGCTTTCTTT. The rearrangement uses TRBV7-9 and TRBJ1-1; D gene uncertain. CDR1 and CDR2 (germline): SEHNR, FQNEAQ (reference sequence). The V and J ends lost 11 bases and 2 bases respectively, with 15 bases between them. The CDR3 is 13 residues long.

This chain connects TRBV20-1 to TRBJ1-1; tentatively, D is TRBD1 (6 bases). V was shortened by 5 bases and J by 8 bases, with 12 bases between the two germline ends. The germline V gene encodes CDR1 DFQATT and CDR2 SNEGSKA (reference sequence). The CDR3 runs 11 residues. The CDR3 sequence is CSASTGFEAFF. The CDR3 DNA reads TGCAGTGCTTCCACAGGGTTCGAAGCTTTCTTT.

The chain employs TRBV5-1 and TRBJ2-3, with D possibly TRBD2 on 6 matching bases. Germline V gives CDR1 SGHRS, CDR2 YFSETQ. The CDR3 runs 13 residues. Trimming removed 7 bases at V and 4 bases at J, with 13 bases between. The CDR3 here is CASGETRADTQYF. CDR3 nucleotides: TGCGCCAGCGGCGAGACTAGAGCAGATACGCAGTATTTT.

This clonotype was seen only a few times. This chain joins TRBV6-5 and TRBJ2-1, with 10 bases identical to TRBD2. There are 15 residues in the CDR3. Germline V lookup: CDR1 MNHEY, CDR2 SVGAGI. V was clipped by 3 bases and J by 3 bases; unmatched bases: 2. This CDR3 reads CASSYSGGYYNEQFF. The CDR3 nucleotides read TGTGCCAGCAGTTATAGCGGGGGGTACTACAATGAGCAGTTCTTC.

This clonotype was seen at least ten times. This rearrangement joins TRBV11-2 to TRBJ2-7; 11 positions agree with TRBD1. This CDR3 comprises 15 residues. Germline CDR1 reads SGHAT; CDR2 reads FQNNGV. J gave up 2 bases and V 4 bases, and 4 bases lay outside the gene matches. The CDR3 reads CASSSPGQGAYEQYF. In nucleotides, the CDR3 is TGTGCCAGCAGCTCACCGGGACAGGGGGCCTACGAGCAGTACTTC. Complete variable domain (other parts from reference TRBV11-2 and TRBJ2-7): EAGVAQSPRYKIIEKRQSVAFWCNPISGHATLYWYQQILGQGPKLLIQFQNNGVVDDSQLPKDRFSAERLKGVDSTLKIQPAKLEDSAVYLCASSSPGQGAYEQYFGPGTRLTVT.

This clonotype has more than one count but fewer than ten. This chain joins TRBV4-1 and TRBJ2-5; D is perhaps TRBD2 (5 bases). This CDR3 comprises 14 residues. With 3 bases removed from V and 5 bases from J, the gap between germline ends came to 13 bases. Looked up from germline, CDR1 is MGHRA and CDR2 is YSYEKL. The CDR3 region has the DNA TGCGCCAGCAGCCAGGCCGGGATCGGCGAGACCCAGTACTTC. Translating gives CASSQAGIGETQYF.

This clonotype was seen only a few times. V is TRBV20-1 and J is TRBJ2-7; TRBD1 is a possible D gene (6 bases). CDR3 length: 15 amino acids. Between the trimmed V and J ends, which lost 0 bases and 0 bases, there was a span of 12 bases. Looked up from germline, CDR1 is DFQATT and CDR2 is SNEGSKA (reference sequence). The CDR3 here is CSARDLQGSSYEQYF. The CDR3 DNA reads as TGCAGTGCTAGAGATCTCCAGGGGAGCTCCTACGAGCAGTACTTC.

As for this clonotype: A clone one base away is much larger, so this may be a read error. The chain links TRBV7-8 to TRBJ2-3; unclear D gene. CDR3 size: 12 residues. CDR1 is SGHVS, CDR2 FQNEAQ, per germline. Trimming removed 5 bases at V and 3 bases at J, with 6 bases between. CDR3 nucleotides: TGTGCCAGCAGCCAAAGAACAGATACGCAGTATTTT. Its translation is CASSQRTDTQYF.

V and J are TRBV20-1 and TRBJ2-1, with no clear D. V lost 1 base and J lost 4, with 14 bases in between. The CDR3 extends over 15 amino acids. Germline loops: CDR1 DFQATT, CDR2 SNEGSKA (reference sequence). CDR3 in amino acids: CSARVNAQRYNEQFF. CDR3 sequence (DNA): TGCAGTGCTAGAGTAAATGCACAGAGATACAATGAGCAGTTCTTC.

This clonotype has just a few counts. The V and J genes are TRBV5-1 and TRBJ1-1, with 7 bases matching TRBD1. The germline V gene encodes CDR1 SGHRS and CDR2 YFSETQ. The CDR3 has 14 residues. V lost 4 bases to trimming and J lost 3 bases; unmatched junction nucleotides: 6. CDR3 sequence (DNA): TGCGCCAGCAGCGACAGGGTTCGGGACACTGAAGCTTTCTTT. Its translation is CASSDRVRDTEAFF.

This clonotype was counted between two and nine times. The V and J genes are TRBV6-5 and TRBJ1-6, with D possibly matching TRBD1 (6 bases). Germline CDR1 is MNHEY and CDR2 is SVGAGI. This CDR3 contains 15 residues. Trimming cost V 7 bases and J 10 bases, with 20 bases left between them. CDR3 residues: CASTLTGGARSPLHF. DNA for the CDR3: TGTGCCAGCACCCTTACGGGGGGGGCAAGATCACCCCTCCACTTT.

The sample holds a few counts of this clonotype. The chain recombines TRBV10-3 with TRBJ2-7, with D perhaps matching TRBD1 (5 bases). The length of the CDR3 is 14 residues. The V end lost 2 bases, the J end lost 4 bases, and 12 bases lay between the germline ends. In germline, CDR1 is ENHRY, CDR2 SYGVKD. The CDR3 nucleotides read TGTGCCATCAGTGAGATGGCAGGGCAATACGAGCAGTACTTC. This codes for CAISEMAGQYEQYF.

This clonotype was detected only a few times. CDR3 bases: TGTGCCAGCAGCTTAACCGGAGTCGCGACCCAGTACTTC. Translation: CASSLTGVATQYF. The chain recombines TRBV7-9 with TRBJ2-5; no clear D. The CDR3 runs 13 residues. Trimming took off 2 bases at V and 7 bases at J, with 11 bases between the two ends. Looked up from germline, CDR1 is SEHNR and CDR2 is FQNEAQ (reference sequence).

This clonotype was found once. V is TRBV20-1 and J is TRBJ1-5, with TRBD1 matching 9 bases. The junction had 8 bases not matched to a gene; V was cut back by 7 bases and J by 4 bases. CDR3 length: 14 amino acids. CDR1 and CDR2 from the germline V gene are DFQATT and SNEGSKA (reference sequence). In nucleotides, the CDR3 is TGCAGTGTTTGGGACAGGGCAAGAAATCAGCCCCAGCATTTT. This gives the protein CSVWDRARNQPQHF.

This clonotype has a handful of counts. The chain links TRBV27 to TRBJ2-7; 7 bases align to TRBD2. CDR1 and CDR2 (germline): MNHEY, SMNVEV (reference sequence). V lost 4 bases to trimming and J lost 4 bases; unmatched junction nucleotides: 10. This CDR3 is built from 15 residues. Written as DNA, the CDR3 is TGTGCCAGCAGTTCCCTGGGCGGGAGTGAATACGAGCAGTACTTC. Translation gives CASSSLGGSEYEQYF.

The chain couples TRBV7-6 to TRBJ1-6; D gene uncertain. Germline V gene sequence: CDR1 SGHVS, CDR2 FNYEAQ. The V gene lost 8 bases and the J gene lost 3 bases, with 11 bases spanning the gap. The CDR3 is 14 amino acids. CDR3 DNA: TGTGCCAGCTCCGGCCAGAGCTATAATTCACCCCTCCACTTT. This gives the protein CASSGQSYNSPLHF. The full variable domain, in which reference TRBV7-6 and TRBJ1-6 provide the parts outside the CDR3, is GAGVSQSPRYKVTKRGQDVALRCDPISGHVSLYWYRQALGQGPEFLTYFNYEAQQDKSGLPNDRFSAERPEGSISTLTIQRTEQRDSAMYRCASSGQSYNSPLHFGNGTRLTVT.

In its sample, this clonotype was seen a few times. The chain links TRBV4-1 to TRBJ1-6, with unresolved D. The CDR3 extends over 13 amino acids. The germline CDR1 and CDR2 sequences are MGHRA and YSYEKL. The V end lost 4 bases, the J end lost 13 bases, and 14 bases lay between the germline ends. As DNA, the CDR3 is TGCGCCAGCAGCCTACTGGACCGAGCGCCCCTCCACTTT. Translated: CASSLLDRAPLHF.

The rearrangement links TRBV24-1 to TRBJ2-3, with D possibly being TRBD1 or TRBD2 (5 bases each). From germline, CDR1 is KGHDR and CDR2 SFDVKD. V was pared by 4 bases and J by 5 bases, with 15 bases between. CDR3 size: 15 residues. The CDR3 sequence: CATSDRDALRDTQYF. The CDR3 coding sequence is TGTGCCACCAGTGACAGGGACGCCTTACGAGATACGCAGTATTTT.

The chain couples TRBV25-1 to TRBJ2-7; D gene uncertain. Germline CDR1 MGHDK, CDR2 SYGVNS. The CDR3 runs 13 residues. With 4 bases removed from V and 6 bases from J, the gap between germline ends came to 13 bases. CDR3 protein: CASSASSQGEQYF. The DNA of the CDR3 is TGTGCCAGCAGTGCCTCCAGTCAAGGCGAGCAGTACTTC.

The J gene is TRBJ2-3, the V gene TRBV2, with a possible D match to TRBD2 (6 bases). Germline V gene lookup returns CDR1 SNHLY and CDR2 FYNNEI. The CDR3 is 14 residues long. The germline V and J ends were trimmed by 2 bases and 4 bases, with 10 bases remaining between them. In DNA, the CDR3 is TGTGCCAGCAGTGAAATTCCTAGCGCAGATACGCAGTATTTT. This sequence encodes CASSEIPSADTQYF.

The chain employs TRBV7-2 and TRBJ2-3; 7 nucleotides align to TRBD1. Germline CDR1 is SGHTA and CDR2 is FQGNSA. The CDR3 extends over 16 amino acids. J lost 2 bases, V lost 1 base, and 6 bases had no gene match. Here the CDR3 DNA reads TGTGCCAGCAGCTTAGTGGGAACAGGGGACACAGATACGCAGTATTTT. Translation gives CASSLVGTGDTDTQYF.

The chain employs TRBV12-3 or TRBV12-4 and TRBJ2-6, with unresolved D. The CDR3 contains 15 residues. Trimming took off 6 bases at V and 2 bases at J, with 11 bases between the two ends. The CDR3 spells CASRSLGTGANVLTF. In nucleotides, the CDR3 is TGTGCCAGCAGATCCCTAGGTACTGGGGCCAACGTCCTGACTTTC.